This T cell receptor (beta chain) was observed in a study of blood T cells in healthy people across ages. The germline CDR1 and CDR2 sequences are MNHEY and SMNVEV (reference sequence). The CDR3 is 14 amino acids. General observations from the study: A strong correlation between TCR beta diversity and naive T cell percentage was seen. Donors of long life had a larger count of naive CD4+ cells and greater diversity than aged donors.

This clonotype was seen more than once but under ten times. Its antigen is unknown. The second PCR ran roughly 6 to 12 cycles with a sample-barcoded 5' primer and J-beta primers. TCRdb fed the 5' RACE reads into MiXCR, producing one record per CDR3 protein. The table lists approximately 680,000 distinct CDR3 sequences, about a third of them singletons, with roughly 15% in the top ten. Sequencing was carried out using blood. V is TRBV27 and J is TRBJ2-7, with TRBD1 as a possible D gene (5 bases). The J call is doubtful: the DNA matches TRBJ2-5 better. The TCR comes from an elderly woman in good health. The CDR3 loop is CASRRSTGKETQYF. The CDR3 region has the DNA TGTGCCAGCAGGAGATCAACAGGAAAAGAGACCCAGTACTTC.